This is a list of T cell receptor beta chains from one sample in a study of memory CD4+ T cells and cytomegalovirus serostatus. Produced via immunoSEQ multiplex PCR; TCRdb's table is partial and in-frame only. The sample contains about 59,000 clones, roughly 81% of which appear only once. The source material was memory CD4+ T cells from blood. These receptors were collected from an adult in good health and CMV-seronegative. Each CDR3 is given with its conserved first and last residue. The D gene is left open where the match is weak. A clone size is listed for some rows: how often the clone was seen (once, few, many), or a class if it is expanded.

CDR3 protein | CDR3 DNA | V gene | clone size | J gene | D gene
CSVRQDGYTF | TGCAGCGTTCGACAGGATGGCTACACCTTC | TRBV29-1 | NA | TRBJ1-2 | NA
CASRKANYGYTF | TGTGCCAGCAGGAAAGCTAACTATGGCTACACCTTC | TRBV27 | once | TRBJ1-2 | NA
CASSRGPDTQYF | TGTGCCAGCAGCCGAGGGCCAGATACGCAGTATTTT | TRBV11-1 | NA | TRBJ2-3 | NA
CASSLGGQGVGQPQHF | TGTGCCAGCAGTTTGGGCGGACAGGGGGTAGGCCAGCCCCAGCATTTT | TRBV28 | few | TRBJ1-5 | TRBD1
CATSRDSAGGSNEQFF | TGTGCCACCAGCAGAGATTCAGCGGGAGGTTCGAATGAGCAGTTCTTC | TRBV15 | once | TRBJ2-1 | TRBD2
CAWSNWRTSGIRTDTQYF | TGTGCCTGGAGTAATTGGAGGACTAGCGGCATCCGCACAGATACGCAGTATTTT | TRBV30 | NA | TRBJ2-3 | TRBD2
CASSLIGTNEKLFF | TGTGCCAGCAGCTTGATAGGGACTAATGAAAAACTGTTTTTT | TRBV5-6 | NA | TRBJ1-4 | NA
CASSSSGRAWDEQYF | TGTGCCAGCAGCAGTAGCGGGAGGGCGTGGGACGAGCAGTACTTC | TRBV7-2 | NA | TRBJ2-7 | TRBD2
CASSNRPGRVGIGELFF | TGTGCCAGCAGTAACCGCCCCGGTAGGGTCGGGATCGGGGAGCTGTTTTTT | TRBV27 | NA | TRBJ2-2 | NA
CASKAGTARTEAFF | TGTGCCAGCAAGGCGGGAACGGCGAGGACTGAAGCTTTCTTT | TRBV2 | NA | TRBJ1-1 | NA
CASSIVDMRNTEAFF | TGCGCCAGCAGCATCGTCGACATGAGGAACACTGAAGCTTTCTTT | TRBV5-1 | NA | TRBJ1-1 | NA
CASSYVGGIGEKLFF | TGTGCCAGCAGTTACGTGGGGGGCATAGGTGAAAAACTGTTTTTT | TRBV6-5 | NA | TRBJ1-4 | NA
CASSPAVFSGANVLTF | TGTGCCAGTAGCCCTGCGGTTTTCTCCGGGGCCAACGTCCTGACTTTC | TRBV19 | NA | TRBJ2-6 | NA
CAWSVRWENTEAFF | TGTGCCTGGAGTGTACGGTGGGAGAACACTGAAGCTTTCTTT | TRBV30 | NA | TRBJ1-1 | NA
CASGQRDTQYF | TGTGCCAGTGGACAGCGAGATACGCAGTATTTT | TRBV2 | NA | TRBJ2-3 | NA
CASSIGTVKETQYF | TGTGCCAGTAGTATCGGGACGGTGAAAGAGACCCAGTACTTC | TRBV19 | few | TRBJ2-5 | NA
CASSLSRRSSEQYF | TGTGCCAGCAGTCTCAGCCGCCGGTCCAGCGAGCAGTACTTC | TRBV25-1 | few | TRBJ2-7 | NA
CASSLPGQTDQPQHF | TGTGCCAGCAGCCTACCAGGACAGACTGATCAGCCCCAGCATTTT | TRBV7-9 | NA | TRBJ1-5 | NA
CASSLGWTGSTSGNTIYF | TGTGCCAGCAGCTTAGGATGGACAGGCAGCACCTCTGGAAACACCATATATTTT | TRBV7-8 | NA | TRBJ1-3 | TRBD1
CSVEPDRVKANEQFF | TGCAGCGTTGAGCCAGACAGGGTAAAGGCAAATGAGCAGTTCTTC | TRBV29-1 | NA | TRBJ2-1 | TRBD1
CATRIGSEETQYF | TGTGCCACCAGAATCGGGTCCGAAGAGACCCAGTACTTC | TRBV15 | NA | TRBJ2-5 | NA
CASSRHDTGLSGELFF | TGTGCCAGCAGCCGACATGATACAGGGTTGTCAGGGGAGCTGTTTTTT | TRBV14 | NA | TRBJ2-2 | NA
CASSLDRGTAHGYTF | TGTGCCAGCAGCTTAGATCGCGGAACCGCGCATGGCTACACCTTC | TRBV11-2 | NA | TRBJ1-2 | NA
CASSIDLDRQETQYF | TGTGCCAGTAGTATAGATCTGGACAGGCAAGAGACCCAGTACTTC | TRBV19 | NA | TRBJ2-5 | TRBD1
CASRLVDNTEAFF | TGTGCCAGTCGCCTCGTAGATAACACTGAAGCTTTCTTT | TRBV28 | few | TRBJ1-1 | NA
CASRDLSNQPQHF | TGTGCCTCTCGGGATCTCAGCAATCAGCCCCAGCATTTT | TRBV2 | NA | TRBJ1-5 | NA
CASSMGNTQETQYF | TGTGCCAGTAGTATGGGGAATACTCAAGAGACCCAGTACTTC | TRBV19 | NA | TRBJ2-5 | NA
CASNSRGRPEAFF | TGTGCCAGCAACTCCAGGGGGAGACCTGAAGCTTTCTTT | TRBV11-1 | few | TRBJ1-1 | TRBD1
CASSPMGQGYEQYF | TGTGCCAGCAGCCCAATGGGACAGGGCTACGAGCAGTACTTC | TRBV5-4 | NA | TRBJ2-7 | TRBD1
CASSERGLAGETQYF | TGTGCCAGCAGTGAACGTGGACTAGCGGGAGAGACCCAGTACTTC | TRBV2 | NA | TRBJ2-5 | TRBD2
CATKWRENSYEQYF | TGCGCCACCAAGTGGCGGGAGAACTCCTACGAGCAGTACTTC | TRBV5-1 | NA | TRBJ2-7 | TRBD2
CSVGQGRTGELFF | TGCAGCGTTGGACAGGGGCGGACCGGGGAGCTGTTTTTT | TRBV29-1 | NA | TRBJ2-2 | TRBD1
CASSSEGTSFTEAFF | TGTGCCAGCAGCTCCGAAGGGACGTCCTTCACTGAAGCTTTCTTT | TRBV11-2 | NA | TRBJ1-1 | NA
CASSKGGAGTDTQYF | TGTGCCAGCAGTAAAGGGGGCGCCGGCACAGATACGCAGTATTTT | TRBV28 | NA | TRBJ2-3 | TRBD1
CASSRRQLGEKLFF | TGTGCCAGCAGTCGACGACAGCTGGGTGAAAAACTGTTTTTT | TRBV27 | few | TRBJ1-4 | NA
CASSIRGLAALGNEQFF | TGTGCCAGTAGTATCCGAGGACTAGCGGCCTTGGGGAATGAGCAGTTCTTC | TRBV19 | once | TRBJ2-1 | TRBD2
CASSSQGGSNQPQHF | TGTGCCAGCTCATCACAGGGGGGTAGCAATCAGCCCCAGCATTTT | TRBV18 | NA | TRBJ1-5 | TRBD1
CASSDQDRGRSGANVLTF | TGTGCCAGCAGCGACCAAGACAGGGGGAGATCTGGGGCCAACGTCCTGACTTTC | TRBV9 | NA | TRBJ2-6 | TRBD1
CASSSSSGSYDEQFF | TGTGCCAGCAGCTCGTCTAGCGGGAGTTACGATGAGCAGTTCTTC | TRBV7-3 | NA | TRBJ2-1 | TRBD2
CASSLTPLGDTEAFF | TGTGCCAGCAGCTTAACCCCCCTTGGCGACACTGAAGCTTTCTTT | TRBV7-3 | NA | TRBJ1-1 | NA
CASSQQAKWENEQFF | TGTGCCAGCAGCCAGCAGGCTAAGTGGGAGAATGAGCAGTTCTTC | TRBV4-2 | NA | TRBJ2-1 | NA
CASSFKGAHSGYTF | TGTGCCAGCAGCTTTAAAGGGGCGCACAGTGGCTACACCTTC | TRBV7-9 | NA | TRBJ1-2 | NA
CASSFRGQNTEAFF | TGTGCCAGCAGTTTCAGGGGACAGAACACTGAAGCTTTCTTT | TRBV27 | once | TRBJ1-1 | NA
CASSRGLAEFF | TGTGCCAGCAGCCGGGGGCTAGCGGAGTTCTTC | TRBV6-5 | NA | TRBJ2-1 | NA
CASSYGTAGANVLTF | TGTGCCAGCAGCTACGGGACAGCTGGGGCCAACGTCCTGACTTTC | TRBV7-3 | NA | TRBJ2-6 | TRBD1
CASRLRTGSHNEQFF | TGTGCCAGCCGTTTACGGACGGGCTCACACAATGAGCAGTTCTTC | TRBV7-2 | NA | TRBJ2-1 | NA
CASSFNAGGNTGELFF | TGCGCCAGCAGCTTTAACGCGGGGGGGAACACCGGGGAGCTGTTTTTT | TRBV5-1 | NA | TRBJ2-2 | TRBD2
CASSMGVNQPQHF | TGTGCCAGCTCAATGGGAGTTAATCAGCCCCAGCATTTT | TRBV6-6 | NA | TRBJ1-5 | NA
CASSLFKDEQFF | TGTGCCAGCAGCTTGTTTAAGGATGAGCAGTTCTTC | TRBV7-8 | NA | TRBJ2-1 | NA
CASSDRGNQPQHF | TGTGCCAGCAGCGACAGGGGAAATCAGCCCCAGCATTTT | TRBV6-6 | few | TRBJ1-5 | TRBD1
CASSRSTGGKTEAFF | TGTGCCAGCAGCCGCTCGACAGGGGGAAAAACTGAAGCTTTCTTT | TRBV2 | NA | TRBJ1-1 | TRBD1
CASSNSGTETQYF | TGTGCCAGCAGTAACTCCGGGACAGAGACCCAGTACTTC | TRBV6-6 | NA | TRBJ2-5 | NA
CASSVGDGTINYGYTF | TGCGCCAGCAGCGTGGGGGACGGTACCATTAACTATGGCTACACCTTC | TRBV5-1 | NA | TRBJ1-2 | NA